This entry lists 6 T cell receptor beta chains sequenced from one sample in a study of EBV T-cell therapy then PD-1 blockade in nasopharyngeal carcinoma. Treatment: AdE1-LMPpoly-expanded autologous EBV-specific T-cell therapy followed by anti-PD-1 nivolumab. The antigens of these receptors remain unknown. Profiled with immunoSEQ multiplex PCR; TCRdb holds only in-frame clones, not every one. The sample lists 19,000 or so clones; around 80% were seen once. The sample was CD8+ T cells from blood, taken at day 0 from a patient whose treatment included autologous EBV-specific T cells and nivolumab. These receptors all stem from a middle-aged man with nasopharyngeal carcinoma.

The chain's CDR3 is CAVNRDLNTEAFF. CDR3 bases: TGTGCCGTAAACAGGGATTTGAACACTGAAGCTTTCTTT. The chain carries TRBV28 and TRBJ1-1; D is possibly TRBD1 (6 bases). The CDR3 loop spans 13 amino acids. Trimming cost V 11 bases and J 0 bases, with 13 bases left between them. The germline CDR1 and CDR2 sequences are MDHEN and SYDVKM.

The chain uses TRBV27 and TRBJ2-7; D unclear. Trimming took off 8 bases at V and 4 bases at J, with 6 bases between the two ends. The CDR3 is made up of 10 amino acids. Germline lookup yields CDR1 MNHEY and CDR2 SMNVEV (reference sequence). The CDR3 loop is CASGRYEQYF. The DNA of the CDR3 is TGTGCCAGCGGTAGATACGAGCAGTACTTC.

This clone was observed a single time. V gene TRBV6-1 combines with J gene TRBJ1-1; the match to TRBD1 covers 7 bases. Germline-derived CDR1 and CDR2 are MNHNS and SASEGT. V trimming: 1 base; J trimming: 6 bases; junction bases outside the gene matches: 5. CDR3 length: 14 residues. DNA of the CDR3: TGTGCCAGCAGTGAAGGCGAGGGGGCCGCTGAAGCTTTCTTT. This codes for CASSEGEGAAEAFF.

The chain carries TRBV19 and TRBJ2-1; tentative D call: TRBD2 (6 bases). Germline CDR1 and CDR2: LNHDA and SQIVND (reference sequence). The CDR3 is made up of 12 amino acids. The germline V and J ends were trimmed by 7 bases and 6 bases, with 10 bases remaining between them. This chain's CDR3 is CASMDYFNEQFF. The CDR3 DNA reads TGTGCCAGTATGGACTATTTCAATGAGCAGTTCTTC.

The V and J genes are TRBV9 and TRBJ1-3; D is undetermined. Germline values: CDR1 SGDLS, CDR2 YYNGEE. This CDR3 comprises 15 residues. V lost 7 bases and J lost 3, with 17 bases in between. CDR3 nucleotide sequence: TGTGCCAGCGGGCGCGGAATTAACGATGGAAACACCATATATTTT. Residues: CASGRGINDGNTIYF.

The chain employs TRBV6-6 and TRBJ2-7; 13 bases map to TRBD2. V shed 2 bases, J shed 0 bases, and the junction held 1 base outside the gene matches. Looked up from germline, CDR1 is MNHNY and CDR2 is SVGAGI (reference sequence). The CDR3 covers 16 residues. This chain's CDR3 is CASSYRLAGGSYEQYF. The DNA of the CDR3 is TGTGCCAGCAGTTACCGACTAGCGGGGGGCTCCTACGAGCAGTACTTC.